Below, one T cell receptor beta chain is given with its context. This sample stems from a study of T cell changes during pregnancy in multiple sclerosis. The V end lost 0 bases, the J end lost 5 bases, and 11 bases lay between the germline ends. The CDR3 length is 14 residues. The V gene's germline CDR1 is SGHNT and CDR2 YYREEE (reference sequence). Clones were sequenced by immunoSEQ multiplex PCR, and TCRdb holds only the in-frame ones, with some missing. The sample consists of tens of thousands of clones, 88% of them appearing once. The receptor comes from a female donor with multiple sclerosis, enrolled in a pregnancy study. The specimen comprised peripheral blood, sampled in the first trimester of pregnancy. The chain is built from TRBV5-4 and TRBJ2-5, with D possibly TRBD1 on 5 matching bases. The CDR3 sequence: CASSLEGRAETQYF. The CDR3 bases are TGTGCCAGCAGCTTGGAGGGCAGGGCGGAGACCCAGTACTTC.